Listed below are T cell receptor beta chains from one sample, sequenced in a study of T-cell reconstitution after alpha-beta-depleted transplantation in children. TCRdb analysed the PCR reads with MiXCR anew, one entry per CDR3 protein. The data contain approximately 1,000,000 distinct CDR3 sequences, around 30% of them seen just once; the ten biggest clones take up 25% to 35%. Material: PBMCs, mostly from graft donor cells, obtained 360 days after TCRalphabeta/CD19-depleted stem cell transplant. The receptor source for this set is a boy younger than two who had a stem cell transplant for SCID, so the T cells may come from the graft donor. Each CDR3 is given with its conserved first and last residue. The D gene is left open where the match is weak. The size entry is marked missing in some rows and otherwise reads once, few, many or a size class.

d_gene	v_gene	abundance	j_gene	CDR3aa	CDR3nt
TRBD1	TRBV9	NA	TRBJ2-7	CASSVNDDRVHEQYF	TGTGCCAGCAGCGTAAATGATGACAGGGTTCACGAGCAGTACTTC
NA	TRBV9	NA	TRBJ2-7	CASGRGVDYEQYF	TGTGCCAGCGGTCGTGGGGTGGACTACGAGCAGTACTTC
TRBD1	TRBV5-1	NA	TRBJ1-1	CASSLGQGATNTEAFF	TGCGCCAGCAGCTTGGGGCAGGGGGCAACGAACACTGAAGCTTTCTTT
NA	TRBV3-1	NA	TRBJ2-3	CASSQDTPSGDTQYF	TGTGCCAGCAGCCAAGACACCCCTTCGGGAGATACGCAGTATTTT
NA	TRBV7-8	NA	TRBJ2-7	CASSLARLGAGADYEQYF	TGTGCCAGCAGCTTAGCCAGGTTAGGTGCGGGGGCGGACTACGAGCAGTACTTC
NA	TRBV6-5	NA	TRBJ2-2	CASSYDRLNTGELFF	TGTGCCAGCAGTTACGATAGGCTGAACACCGGGGAGCTGTTTTTT
NA	TRBV6-2/TRBV6-3	many	TRBJ2-1	CASSYGSSYNEQFF	TGTGCCAGCAGTTACGGGAGCTCCTACAATGAGCAGTTCTTC
NA	TRBV2	few	TRBJ2-2	CASSVQTYELFF	TGTGCCAGCAGTGTTCAGACATATGAGCTGTTTTTT
NA	TRBV4-2	few	TRBJ1-1	CASSQVSSDRAFF	TGTGCCAGCAGCCAAGTTAGTTCCGACCGAGCTTTCTTT
NA	TRBV10-3	NA	TRBJ2-3	CAISGRGTDTQYF	TGTGCCATCAGTGGGAGGGGCACAGATACGCAGTATTTT
NA	TRBV5-1	few	TRBJ1-2	CASSSGRPINYGYTF	TGCGCCAGCAGCTCCGGCAGGCCTATTAACTATGGCTACACCTTC
NA	TRBV12-3/TRBV12-4	many	TRBJ2-1	CASSSPGPSNEQFF	TGTGCCAGCAGCTCCCCTGGCCCGTCCAATGAGCAGTTCTTC
NA	TRBV20-1	NA	TRBJ1-1	CSAPRGFSNTEAFF	TGCAGTGCCCCTAGGGGGTTTTCTAACACTGAAGCTTTCTTT
NA	TRBV29-1	NA	TRBJ2-5	CSADIQETQYF	TGCAGCGCAGACATACAAGAGACCCAGTACTTC
NA	TRBV5-1	NA	TRBJ2-5	CASSLSPGEWETQYF	TGCGCCAGCAGCTTGTCTCCAGGGGAGTGGGAGACCCAGTACTTC
TRBD1	TRBV3-1	NA	TRBJ2-1	CASSRWDRGRTTNTEQFF	TGTGCCAGCAGCCGATGGGACAGGGGGCGGACTACAAATACAGAGCAGTTCTTC
NA	TRBV28	few	TRBJ2-1	CASIAARGLPNEQFF	TGTGCCAGCATCGCAGCCAGGGGCCTCCCCAATGAGCAGTTCTTC
NA	TRBV27	NA	TRBJ2-7	CASSLEGSYSYEQYF	TGTGCCAGCAGTTTAGAGGGGAGCTACTCCTACGAGCAGTACTTC
NA	TRBV10-3	NA	TRBJ1-1	CAISAVSGVSMNTEAFF	TGTGCCATCAGTGCTGTTTCGGGGGTCTCCATGAACACTGAAGCTTTCTTT
NA	TRBV11-2	few	TRBJ2-1	CASDPTGARVNEQFF	TGTGCCAGCGACCCAACCGGGGCAAGGGTCAATGAGCAGTTCTTC
NA	TRBV2	few	TRBJ1-4	CASSPLGGAGRLFF	TGTGCCAGCAGTCCTTTAGGGGGGGCCGGGAGACTGTTTTTT
TRBD1	TRBV4-3	NA	TRBJ1-4	CASSTSPGQGAGATNEKLFF	TGCGCCAGCAGCACAAGTCCTGGACAGGGGGCAGGAGCAACTAATGAAAAACTGTTTTTT
TRBD2	TRBV6-5	many	TRBJ2-1	CASSFHPTSGYNEQFF	TGTGCCAGCAGTTTCCACCCGACTAGCGGATACAATGAGCAGTTCTTC
TRBD1	TRBV20-1	few	TRBJ1-2	CSAGTGRNPLYGYTF	TGCAGTGCGGGGACAGGTCGAAATCCTCTTTATGGCTACACCTTC
NA	TRBV2	few	TRBJ2-5	CASRRSEGETQYF	TGTGCCAGCAGGAGGTCGGAGGGAGAGACCCAGTACTTC
TRBD1	TRBV5-1	NA	TRBJ1-1	CASGDSGPMNTEAFF	TGCGCCAGCGGGGACAGTGGACCTATGAACACTGAAGCTTTCTTT
TRBD1	TRBV6-1	NA	TRBJ1-2	CASRPGQIYGYTF	TGTGCCAGCAGACCGGGACAGATCTATGGCTACACCTTC
NA	TRBV11-2	NA	TRBJ2-5	CASSLVRVQETQYF	TGTGCCAGCAGCTTAGTTCGAGTCCAAGAGACCCAGTACTTC
NA	TRBV20-1	NA	TRBJ2-5	CSASNRDETQYF	TGCAGTGCTAGTAATCGGGACGAGACCCAGTACTTC
TRBD1	TRBV25-1	NA	TRBJ1-1	CASFGGQGASPEAFF	TGTGCCAGCTTTGGAGGACAGGGGGCGAGCCCTGAAGCTTTCTTT
NA	TRBV20-1	few	TRBJ1-5	CSARAGTVGYSNQPQHF	TGCAGTGCTAGGGCCGGGACGGTGGGTTATAGCAATCAGCCCCAGCATTTT
TRBD2	TRBV2	many	TRBJ2-1	CASSPKTSGYNEQFF	TGTGCCAGCAGCCCTAAGACTAGCGGATACAATGAGCAGTTCTTC
TRBD2	TRBV19	NA	TRBJ2-7	CASSRRTGSGGAYEQYF	TGTGCCAGTAGTCGTCGGACAGGGAGCGGGGGGGCGTACGAGCAGTACTTC
NA	TRBV28	few	TRBJ1-1	CATTPQGLAAFF	TGTGCCACTACACCTCAGGGGCTGGCTGCTTTCTTT
NA	TRBV7-9	NA	TRBJ1-5	CASSLGARQDLNQPQHF	TGTGCCAGCAGCTTAGGAGCACGGCAGGACCTCAATCAGCCCCAGCATTTT
NA	TRBV5-1	NA	TRBJ2-7	CASSLYGDPYEQYF	TGCGCCAGCAGCTTGTACGGGGATCCCTACGAGCAGTACTTC
TRBD2	TRBV3-1	few	TRBJ2-1	CASSHRLAGRHEQFF	TGTGCCAGCAGCCACCGACTAGCGGGGCGCCATGAGCAGTTCTTC
TRBD2	TRBV5-1	NA	TRBJ2-7	CATNPGGPAGDEQYF	TGCGCCACTAACCCCGGAGGTCCAGCGGGAGACGAGCAGTACTTC
NA	TRBV19	NA	TRBJ2-3	CASSIGLLTADTQYF	TGTGCCAGTAGTATAGGGCTCCTTACCGCAGATACGCAGTATTTT
NA	TRBV10-3	few	TRBJ1-2	CAISDTGTANYGYTF	TGTGCCATCAGTGATACCGGGACGGCTAACTATGGCTACACCTTC
NA	TRBV9	NA	TRBJ2-7	CASSVDWRGEQYF	TGTGCCAGCAGCGTAGATTGGAGGGGGGAGCAGTACTTC
TRBD1	TRBV12-3/TRBV12-4	NA	TRBJ2-4	CASSRRTGEDIQYF	TGTGCCAGCAGCCGGCGGACAGGGGAGGACATTCAGTACTTC
TRBD1	TRBV6-1	NA	TRBJ1-1	CASTIGQGTTEAFF	TGTGCCAGCACCATAGGACAGGGAACCACTGAAGCTTTCTTT
TRBD2	TRBV7-3	NA	TRBJ2-1	CASSLSGTSGFNEQFF	TGTGCCAGCAGCCTATCTGGGACTAGCGGGTTCAATGAGCAGTTCTTC
NA	TRBV7-9	few	TRBJ2-5	CASRTTSETQYF	TGTGCCAGCCGCACAACCTCTGAGACCCAGTACTTC
TRBD1	TRBV20-1	NA	TRBJ2-7	CSARDSGGYEQYF	TGCAGTGCTAGAGATTCAGGGGGTTACGAGCAGTACTTC
TRBD2	TRBV5-1	NA	TRBJ2-1	CASSTAPSGGDGEQFF	TGCGCCAGCAGCACCGCCCCTAGCGGGGGGGACGGTGAGCAGTTCTTC
NA	TRBV7-6	few	TRBJ2-7	CASSFQGNEQYF	TGTGCCAGCAGCTTTCAGGGTAACGAGCAGTACTTC
TRBD1	TRBV12-5	NA	TRBJ1-5	CASGFGQGGQPQHF	TGTGCTAGTGGTTTTGGACAGGGAGGACAGCCCCAGCATTTT
NA	TRBV12-3/TRBV12-4	few	TRBJ1-1	CASSPRSLGDTEAFF	TGTGCCAGCAGTCCTCGGTCCCTTGGGGACACTGAAGCTTTCTTT
NA	TRBV12-3/TRBV12-4	few	TRBJ2-5	CASSLWGRETQYF	TGTGCCAGCAGTTTATGGGGGCGGGAGACCCAGTACTTC